This record covers a single T cell receptor beta chain. What it binds is not known. The CDR3 has 16 residues. Between the trimmed V and J ends, which lost 5 bases and 0 bases, there was a span of 16 bases. CDR1 and CDR2 (germline): SGHNT, YENEEA. This specimen belongs to a study of cytomegalovirus exposure and HLA in healthy donors. Findings and limits, study-wide: It is likely that the observed cluster of highly shared sequence variants was a sequencing artifact.

The PCR ran on 60 Vbeta and 13 Jbeta primers. Sequenced by immunoSEQ multiplex PCR; TCRdb stores in-frame clones only, minus some. Here the sample spans tens of thousands of clones, about three quarters being singletons. The rearrangement uses TRBV11-3 and TRBJ1-1; the D is unclear. The specimen sequenced was PBMCs. The clonotype originates from a man between 45 and 60 years old in good health and CMV-seropositive. The CDR3 DNA reads as TGTGCCAGCAGCCGAGGTAGGATTATCATGAACACTGAAGCTTTCTTT. This encodes CASSRGRIIMNTEAFF. The full variable domain, with the rest looked up from reference TRBV11-3 and TRBJ1-1, is EAGVVQSPRYKIIEKKQPVAFWCNPISGHNTLYWYLQNLGQGPELLIRYENEEAVDDSQLPKDRFSAERLKGVDSTLKIQPAELGDSAVYLCASSRGRIIMNTEAFFGQGTRLTVV.